Shown below are 29 T cell receptor beta chains from a single sample sequenced in a study of blood T cells in healthy people across ages. Next came a second PCR, run for roughly 6 to 11 cycles, which used a sample-barcoded 5' primer along with a J-beta primer mix. TCRdb itself ran the 5' RACE reads through MiXCR, one entry per CDR3 protein. This sample has 1,100,000 or so distinct CDR3 sequences, with around 43% found just once. Sequenced: blood. Receptor source: a woman aged 55-75 years in good health.

This clonotype was counted between two and nine times. The genes are TRBV6-2 or TRBV6-3 and TRBJ2-3; no clear D gene. CDR3 length: 14 residues. Trimming pared 7 bases from V and 8 bases from J, leaving 19 bases between. CDR1 is MNHEY and CDR2 is SVGEGT in the germline V gene. CDR3 nucleotides: TGTGCCAGCACCAAAAGTTCACCTGACGCTACGCAGTATTTT. It specifies CASTKSSPDATQYF.

The rearrangement links TRBV5-1 to TRBJ2-7; maybe TRBD1 (5 bases). The length of the CDR3 is 15 residues. Germline V CDR1 and CDR2: SGHRS, YFSETQ. Trimming stripped 4 bases from V and 2 bases from J, with 16 bases between. The DNA of the CDR3 is TGCGCCAGCAGCGGGCTTCCCACAGGAACCTACGAGCAGTACTTC. Its protein product is CASSGLPTGTYEQYF. Full variable domain (outside the CDR3, taken from reference TRBV5-1 and TRBJ2-7): KAGVTQTPRYLIKTRGQQVTLSCSPISGHRSVSWYQQTPGQGLQFLFEYFSETQRNKGNFPGRFSGRQFSNSRSEMNVSTLELGDSALYLCASSGLPTGTYEQYFGPGTRLTVT.

The rearrangement joins TRBV7-9 to TRBJ2-7; D is perhaps TRBD1 or TRBD2 (6 bases each). V was shortened by 5 bases and J by 3 bases, with 17 bases between the two germline ends. Germline-derived CDR1 and CDR2 are SEHNR and FQNEAQ (reference sequence). The CDR3 has 15 residues. CDR3 coding DNA: TGTGCCAGCAGCCCCCGATCGGGGGCAGGCTACGAGCAGTACTTC. Its translation is CASSPRSGAGYEQYF.

This clonotype was seen more than once but under ten times. V is TRBV4-1 and J is TRBJ2-7; tentative D call: TRBD1 (5 bases). Looked up from germline, CDR1 is MGHRA and CDR2 is YSYEKL. V lost 0 bases, J lost 5 bases, and 14 bases lay in between. This CDR3 contains 15 residues. In nucleotides, the CDR3 is TGCGCCAGCAGCCAAGATGGCGGCAGGGCGGACGAGCAGTACTTC. Protein sequence: CASSQDGGRADEQYF.

The J gene is TRBJ2-1, the V gene TRBV27; 7 positions match TRBD2. CDR1 is MNHEY, CDR2 SMNVEV, per germline (reference sequence). The CDR3 length is 15 residues. J lost 7 bases, V lost 6 bases, and 12 bases had no gene match. The DNA of the CDR3 is TGTGCCAGCAGCGCGGGACGAGCGGGAACTAATGAGCAGTTCTTC. Residues: CASSAGRAGTNEQFF.

V usage is TRBV6-5 and J usage is TRBJ1-2; D is uncertain. The germline gives CDR1 MNHEY, CDR2 SVGAGI. Trimming stripped 4 bases from V and 6 bases from J, with 15 bases between. The CDR3 covers 14 residues. CDR3 loop: CASSSVSGVDGYTF. The DNA for the CDR3 is TGTGCCAGCAGTTCCGTATCAGGAGTGGATGGCTACACCTTC.

The chain carries TRBV20-1 and TRBJ2-3, with TRBD1 as a possible D gene (5 bases). Germline V gene data show CDR1 as DFQATT and CDR2 as SNEGSKA (reference sequence). The CDR3 covers 19 residues. V was pared by 4 bases and J by 4 bases, with 30 bases between. CDR3 bases: TGCAGTGCTACAGGGCTGGGGTTCAATTGGGATTTAGGGGCAGATACGCAGTATTTT. It codes for CSATGLGFNWDLGADTQYF.

This clonotype was counted ten times or more. This rearrangement joins TRBV7-2 to TRBJ2-7; possible D gene TRBD2, 5 bases. The V gene lost 1 base and the J gene lost 2 bases, with 9 bases spanning the gap. CDR1 is SGHTA, CDR2 FQGNSA, per germline. CDR3 size: 14 residues. In nucleotides, the CDR3 is TGTGCCAGCAGCTTAGGTGGGAGTGCCTACGAGCAGTACTTC. This codes for CASSLGGSAYEQYF.

With respect to this clonotype: A junction end diverges from the germline sequence, so it may reflect a read error. This chain connects TRBV2 to TRBJ2-7; D is ambiguous. Germline lookup yields CDR1 SNHLY and CDR2 FYNNEI. The CDR3 loop spans 16 amino acids. CDR3 region: CASSELGGDLTYGQYF. CDR3 sequence (DNA): TGTGCCAGCAGTGAACTTGGCGGAGATCTCACATACGGGCAGTACTTC.

The chain recombines TRBV20-1 with TRBJ2-3; a possible D gene is TRBD1 (6 bases). The length of the CDR3 is 16 residues. V dropped 0 bases and J dropped 1 base, with 14 bases sitting between them. CDR1 is DFQATT and CDR2 is SNEGSKA in the germline V gene (reference sequence). CDR3 DNA sequence: TGCAGTGCTAGAGACCCCGGACAGCCAGGCACAGATACGCAGTATTTT. As protein: CSARDPGQPGTDTQYF.

J is TRBJ2-5 and V is TRBV5-1, with 11 bases lining up with TRBD1. The J call is uncertain, as TRBJ2-7 better fits the DNA end. The CDR3 has 15 amino acids. The germline gives CDR1 SGHRS, CDR2 YFSETQ. CDR3 loop: CASSSGQGGAYEQYF. Written as DNA, the CDR3 is TGCGCCAGCAGCTCGGGACAGGGGGGGGCCTACGAGCAGTACTTC.

On this clonotype: A much larger clonotype is one base distant, so this may be a read error. The chain links TRBV27 to TRBJ2-5, with D maybe TRBD2 (5 bases). This CDR3 contains 11 residues. Germline lookup yields CDR1 MNHEY and CDR2 SMNVEV (reference sequence). With 8 bases removed from V and 11 bases from J, the gap between germline ends came to 15 bases. CDR3 sequence reads: CASYDYNEQYF. The CDR3, as DNA: TGTGCCAGCTATGACTACAATGAGCAGTACTTC.

The chain has TRBV7-2 and TRBJ2-5; D perhaps matches TRBD1 (6 bases). The CDR3 extends over 17 amino acids. The ends were cut back, 5 bases at V and 6 bases at J, with 25 bases in the middle. Per germline, CDR1 SGHTA and CDR2 FQGNSA. Here the CDR3 reads CASSPYLRTGTGKTQYF. In DNA, the CDR3 is TGTGCCAGCAGCCCGTACCTCCGCACAGGGACGGGAAAGACCCAGTACTTC.

This clonotype was seen once. The chain employs TRBV6-2 or TRBV6-3 and TRBJ2-1; possible D gene TRBD1, 7 bases. The CDR3 has 14 residues. The ends were cut back, 7 bases at V and 4 bases at J, with 14 bases in the middle. The germline V gene has CDR1 MNHEY and CDR2 SVGEGT. CDR3 region: CASTNRGGYNEQFF. CDR3 bases: TGTGCCAGCACCAACAGGGGAGGATACAATGAGCAGTTCTTC.

CDR3 protein: CSGGQGASSYNEQFF. DNA of the CDR3: TGCAGCGGAGGACAGGGGGCTTCGTCCTACAATGAGCAGTTCTTC. V usage is TRBV29-1 and J usage is TRBJ2-1; 11 nucleotides agree with TRBD1. Germline V gene sequence: CDR1 SQVTM, CDR2 ANQGSEA. With V trimmed by 7 bases and J by 1 base, 6 bases remained unmatched. The length of the CDR3 is 15 residues.

A few counts support this clonotype. This sequence joins TRBV3-1 and TRBJ2-7; D is perhaps TRBD2 (5 bases). Germline lookup yields CDR1 LGHDT and CDR2 YNNKEL (reference sequence). This CDR3 is built from 15 residues. Trimming took 1 base from V and 2 from J, leaving 12 bases between them. In nucleotides, the CDR3 is TGTGCCAGCAGCCAAGGGGCCGGGATTACCTACGAGCAGTACTTC. This encodes CASSQGAGITYEQYF.

This clonotype was seen a few times. The chain joins TRBV29-1 to TRBJ1-2; the match to TRBD1 covers 9 bases. The V gene's germline CDR1 is SQVTM and CDR2 ANQGSEA. V gave up 7 bases and J gave up 8 bases; unmatched junction bases: 5. The CDR3 is 11 residues long. The DNA of the CDR3 is TGCAGCGCACAGGGGGCGCGGGGCTACACCTTC. It translates to CSAQGARGYTF.

The chain combines TRBV20-1 with TRBJ2-5, with TRBD1 matching 9 bases. The J call may be in error: the DNA end matches TRBJ2-7 better. The CDR3 is made up of 13 amino acids. The germline CDR1 and CDR2 sequences are DFQATT and SNEGSKA (reference sequence). CDR3 loop: CSADRTGAGEQYF. The CDR3 bases are TGCAGTGCAGACCGGACAGGGGCCGGCGAGCAGTACTTC.

This clonotype was counted a few times. The rearrangement joins TRBV10-3 to TRBJ2-7; 7 nucleotides match TRBD1. Per germline, CDR1 ENHRY and CDR2 SYGVKD. V dropped 6 bases and J dropped 2; count of bases not matched to a gene: 1. This CDR3 is built from 12 residues. The chain's CDR3 is CAISGTAYEQYF. The CDR3 bases are TGTGCCATCAGCGGGACAGCCTACGAGCAGTACTTC.

The chain combines TRBV30 with TRBJ2-3, with 7 bases identical to TRBD1. Germline V gene lookup returns CDR1 GTSNPN and CDR2 SVGIG (reference sequence). CDR3 size: 15 residues. V dropped 5 bases and J dropped 0; count of bases not matched to a gene: 8. CDR3 bases: TGTGCCTGGCGTCACAGGGGACGCAGCACAGATACGCAGTATTTT. It encodes CAWRHRGRSTDTQYF.

On this clonotype itself: One end of the junction fails to match germline, which may point to a read error. The chain joins TRBV6-5 to TRBJ2-1, with D perhaps TRBD1 (6 bases). The CDR3 runs 15 residues. Germline CDR1 reads MNHEY; CDR2 reads SVGAGI. This CDR3 reads CASSHSGTPNNEQFF. DNA of the CDR3: TGTGCCAGCAGTCACTCCGGGACACCGAACAATGAGCAGTTCTTC.

This clonotype was seen a handful of times. The chain carries TRBV7-9 and TRBJ2-1; perhaps D is TRBD1 or TRBD2 (5 bases each). Trimming took off 7 bases at V and 5 bases at J, with 15 bases between the two ends. The CDR3 loop spans 14 amino acids. CDR1 is SEHNR, CDR2 FQNEAQ, per germline (reference sequence). In DNA, the CDR3 is TGTGCCAGCACCCCGGGGCAGGCTGACAATGAGCAGTTCTTC. It codes for CASTPGQADNEQFF.

There are a few counts of this clonotype. The chain has TRBV10-3 and TRBJ2-3, with 7 nucleotides matching TRBD1. Per the germline V gene, CDR1 is ENHRY and CDR2 is SYGVKD. The CDR3 sequence is 14 residues long. V gave up 6 bases and J gave up 1 base; unmatched junction bases: 4. The CDR3 sequence: CAIRGQSRTDTQYF. DNA for the CDR3: TGTGCCATCAGGGGACAGTCACGCACAGATACGCAGTATTTT.

The rearrangement joins TRBV7-9 to TRBJ2-3; TRBD2 matches 9 bases. The CDR3 runs to 17 residues. CDR1 is SEHNR and CDR2 is FQNEAQ in the germline V gene (reference sequence). V trimming: 4 bases; J trimming: 4 bases; junction bases outside the gene matches: 12. For the CDR3, the DNA is TGTGCCAGCAGCTGGTTCGGGAAAGCGGGAGGACCAGATACGCAGTATTTT. Amino acid sequence: CASSWFGKAGGPDTQYF. Using reference TRBV7-9 and TRBJ2-3 for the parts outside the CDR3, the full variable domain is DTGVSQNPRHKITKRGQNVTFRCDPISEHNRLYWYRQTLGQGPEFLTYFQNEAQLEKSRLLSDRFSAERPKGSFSTLEIQRTEQGDSAMYLCASSWFGKAGGPDTQYFGPGTRLTVL.

The rearrangement joins TRBV19 to TRBJ1-1; TRBD1 might be the D (5 bases). CDR1 is LNHDA, CDR2 SQIVND, per germline (reference sequence). CDR3 length: 14 residues. The ends were cut back, 4 bases at V and 1 base at J, with 10 bases in the middle. The CDR3 DNA is TGTGCCAGTAGTAGGGGGTTGGGGAACACTGAAGCTTTCTTT. Its protein is CASSRGLGNTEAFF.

This clonotype occurred a few times. The genes are TRBV27 and TRBJ1-2, with 11 bases fitting TRBD1. Germline CDR1 reads MNHEY; CDR2 reads SMNVEV (reference sequence). The CDR3 spans 15 residues. The V and J ends lost 3 bases and 4 bases, in that order; junction bases with no gene match: 4. CDR3 residues: CASSFRTGGFYGYTF. The CDR3 DNA sequence: TGTGCCAGCAGTTTTCGGACAGGGGGCTTCTATGGCTACACCTTC.

This clonotype was seen a handful of times. The chain is built from TRBV7-3 and TRBJ2-4, with TRBD1 as a possible D gene (5 bases). The J call is in doubt because the DNA end fits TRBJ2-7 better. CDR1 is SGHTA, CDR2 FQGTGA, per germline. The CDR3 has 14 amino acids. Here the CDR3 DNA reads TGTGCCAGCAGCCTTGCGCAGGGTCTAGGCGAGCAGTACTTC. Its protein product is CASSLAQGLGEQYF.

This clonotype appeared a few times. The V call is TRBV6-1, the J call TRBJ2-7, with TRBD2 matching over 7 bases. Germline loops: CDR1 MNHNS, CDR2 SASEGT. The J segment lost 1 base and the V segment lost 3 bases, leaving 3 bases of the junction unmatched. The CDR3 loop spans 14 amino acids. CDR3 sequence: CASSDRRGSYEQYF. The DNA for the CDR3 is TGTGCCAGCAGTGACAGGCGGGGGTCCTACGAGCAGTACTTC.

The gene calls are TRBV12-3 or TRBV12-4 and TRBJ2-7; 11 nucleotides align to TRBD1. This CDR3 contains 14 residues. The junction had 6 bases not matched to a gene; V was cut back by 6 bases and J by 5 bases. The CDR3 protein is CASSPDRGHDEQYF. CDR3 nucleotides: TGTGCCAGCAGCCCGGACAGGGGGCACGACGAGCAGTACTTC.